This T cell receptor beta chain was recorded in a study of cytomegalovirus exposure and HLA in healthy donors. The PCR made use of 60 Vbeta and 13 Jbeta primers. Using immunoSEQ multiplex PCR, the repertoire was profiled, and TCRdb retains in-frame clones only, with some absent. This sample has 140,000 to 150,000 clones, with 70% to 85% found just once. Findings and limits, study-wide: The study listed roughly 160 cytomegalovirus-associated TCR beta chains. In vitro, three CMV-associated chains proved specific for CMV antigens. Further analysis was carried out later, and it showed several of the most significant clusters appearing linked to common viral pathogens.

The count of this clone is one. Its target is unknown. Germline-derived CDR1 and CDR2 are SEHNR and FQNEAQ (reference sequence). The CDR3 loop spans 14 amino acids. V trimming: 5 bases; J trimming: 8 bases; junction bases outside the gene matches: 10. The sequence derives from a male donor in good health and CMV-seronegative. Sample: PBMCs. V is TRBV7-9 and J is TRBJ1-2, with 8 bases fitting TRBD1. CDR3 region: CASSPGQGSRGYTF. The CDR3 DNA is TGTGCCAGCAGCCCCGGACAGGGATCGAGGGGCTACACCTTC.